The 26 T cell receptor beta chains presented below share a single source sample, sequenced in a study of early T cells in non-severe SARS-CoV-2 infection. One entry per CDR3 protein results from TCRdb running MiXCR on the 5' RACE reads. The table lists approximately 50,000 distinct CDR3 sequences, about 9.3% of them singletons. The sequenced sample was whole blood. The source is an adult who was a healthcare worker with PCR-confirmed SARS-CoV-2 infection or an uninfected control (not recorded which).

This clonotype was detected many times. This CDR3 is CASSQGMGGATDTQYF. The CDR3 DNA is TGCGCCAGCAGCCAAGGGATGGGGGGAGCTACAGATACGCAGTATTTT. V usage is TRBV4-3 and J usage is TRBJ2-3, with D possibly matching TRBD2 (6 bases). The CDR3 is 16 residues long. CDR1 is LGHNA and CDR2 is YSLEER in the germline V gene. V lost 1 base to trimming and J lost 3 bases, with 14 bases between them.

This clonotype was observed many times. The chain carries TRBV11-2 and TRBJ2-1, with 8 bases aligning to TRBD1. This CDR3 has 15 amino acids. Germline lookup yields CDR1 SGHAT and CDR2 FQNNGV. The V gene end was trimmed by 5 bases and the J gene end by 2 bases; junction bases not matched to a gene: 5. The CDR3 DNA sequence: TGTGCCAGCAGCCTCCCGACAGGGGCCTACAATGAGCAGTTCTTC. It yields the protein CASSLPTGAYNEQFF.

The chain joins TRBV20-1 to TRBJ2-1, with unresolved D. V was cut by 7 bases and J by 1 base, with 11 bases left in between. There are 13 residues in the CDR3. The germline V gene encodes CDR1 DFQATT and CDR2 SNEGSKA (reference sequence). The CDR3 loop reads CSVPGSSYNEQFF. In DNA form, the CDR3 reads TGCAGTGTACCCGGGTCTTCCTACAATGAGCAGTTCTTC.

This rearrangement joins TRBV29-1 to TRBJ2-1; D unclear. Germline CDR1 reads SQVTM; CDR2 reads ANQGSEA. The CDR3 consists of 14 residues. V lost 1 base to trimming and J lost 0 bases, with 7 bases between them. In DNA, the CDR3 is TGCAGCGTTGAAGGTTCGAGCTCCTACAATGAGCAGTTCTTC. Translating gives CSVEGSSSYNEQFF.

This clonotype was seen a few times. The genes are TRBV6-6 and TRBJ1-5, with no clear D. V was shortened by 2 bases and J by 5 bases, with 4 bases between the two germline ends. The CDR3 totals 12 residues. Germline assignment: CDR1 MNHNY and CDR2 SVGAGI (reference sequence). The CDR3 sequence is CASSYGDQPQHF. The CDR3 nucleotides read TGTGCCAGCAGTTACGGAGATCAGCCCCAGCATTTT.

This clonotype was picked up many times. The gene calls are TRBV7-9 and TRBJ1-1; TRBD1 is a possible D gene (6 bases). The V end was cut by 5 bases, the J end by 0 bases, with 10 bases between. Per germline, CDR1 SEHNR and CDR2 FQNEAQ (reference sequence). This CDR3 comprises 14 residues. CDR3 in DNA: TGTGCCAGCAGCAAGGGACAACTGAACACTGAAGCTTTCTTT. It translates to CASSKGQLNTEAFF.

The chain employs TRBV9 and TRBJ2-7, with a possible D match to TRBD2 (5 bases). In germline, CDR1 is SGDLS, CDR2 YYNGEE. V lost 4 bases and J lost 2, with 13 bases in between. The length of the CDR3 is 14 residues. The CDR3 nucleotides are TGTGCCAGCAGCCTAGAGTCTAGCCCCTACGAGCAGTACTTC. It specifies CASSLESSPYEQYF.

This clonotype was seen a few times. The chain links TRBV11-2 to TRBJ2-3; perhaps TRBD1 as D (5 bases). Germline V CDR1 and CDR2: SGHAT, FQNNGV. The CDR3 consists of 14 residues. With 0 bases removed from V and 4 bases from J, the gap between germline ends came to 8 bases. The CDR3 reads CASSLDRVADTQYF. The DNA of the CDR3 is TGTGCCAGCAGCTTAGACAGGGTGGCAGATACGCAGTATTTT.

This clonotype has just a few counts. The rearrangement links TRBV3-2 to TRBJ2-2. TRBV3-2 is a recognized pseudogene. The CDR3 contains 16 residues. The CDR3 coding sequence is TGTGCCAGCAGCCAAAGTGGACCATTTAACACCGGGGAGCTGTTTTTT. Translation gives CASSQSGPFNTGELFF.

The chain links TRBV28 to TRBJ1-2, with a weak D call TRBD1 (5 bases). Per the germline V gene, CDR1 is MDHEN and CDR2 is SYDVKM. Trimming pared 6 bases from V and 6 bases from J, leaving 17 bases between. CDR3 length: 14 amino acids. The CDR3 loop is CASRPTLGGHGYTF. In DNA, the CDR3 is TGTGCCAGCAGACCCACTCTGGGGGGTCATGGCTACACCTTC.

This clonotype was counted ten times or more. The chain is built from TRBV5-4 and TRBJ2-1; D unclear. Germline values: CDR1 SGHNT, CDR2 YYREEE (reference sequence). V dropped 3 bases and J dropped 9 bases, with 7 bases sitting between them. The CDR3 is made up of 11 amino acids. This chain's CDR3 is CASSSDAEQFF. The CDR3 DNA reads as TGTGCCAGCAGCTCAGATGCTGAGCAGTTCTTC.

This clonotype was seen only a few times. The chain couples TRBV7-2 to TRBJ1-2, with D tentatively TRBD1 (5 bases). The CDR3 consists of 17 residues. V was shortened by 5 bases and J by 1 base, with 20 bases between the two germline ends. Germline V lookup: CDR1 SGHTA, CDR2 FQGNSA. CDR3 protein: CASSRGARGPLNYGYTF. The CDR3 nucleotides are TGTGCCAGCAGCCGAGGGGCTCGGGGCCCCCTTAACTATGGCTACACCTTC.

This clonotype was seen many times. For the CDR3, the DNA is TGTGCCAGCCTACAGACCGTCGGGACCTACGAGCAGTACTTC. It yields the protein CASLQTVGTYEQYF. The V call is TRBV28, the J call TRBJ2-7, with D maybe TRBD2 (5 bases). Per the germline V gene, CDR1 is MDHEN and CDR2 is SYDVKM. CDR3 length equals 14 residues. The ends were cut back, 8 bases at V and 2 bases at J, with 16 bases in the middle.

This clonotype was detected only a few times. The rearrangement joins TRBV4-3 to TRBJ2-5; D is unclear. Between the trimmed V and J ends, which lost 4 bases and 2 bases, there was a span of 14 bases. Looked up from germline, CDR1 is LGHNA and CDR2 is YSLEER. The CDR3 has 15 amino acids. CDR3 loop: CASSPIGGRQETQYF. The DNA for the CDR3 is TGCGCCAGCAGCCCGATAGGCGGCAGACAAGAGACCCAGTACTTC.

The rearrangement joins TRBV11-2 to TRBJ2-1; 8 positions agree with TRBD2. CDR1 and CDR2 from the germline V gene are SGHAT and FQNNGV. The CDR3 covers 14 residues. Germline trimming cut 5 bases from V and 13 bases from J; bases unmatched to any gene: 13. Here the CDR3 DNA reads TGTGCCAGCAGCCCTAATCCTAATAGCGGGATTCAGTTCTTC. Its protein product is CASSPNPNSGIQFF. The whole variable domain, remainder taken from reference TRBV11-2 and TRBJ2-1, is EAGVAQSPRYKIIEKRQSVAFWCNPISGHATLYWYQQILGQGPKLLIQFQNNGVVDDSQLPKDRFSAERLKGVDSTLKIQPAKLEDSAVYLCASSPNPNSGIQFFGPGTRLTVL.

This clonotype came up many times. The chain couples TRBV7-2 to TRBJ2-1; 8 bases agree with TRBD2. Trimming removed 8 bases from V and 10 bases from J; junction bases left unmatched: 10. CDR1 is SGHTA and CDR2 is FQGNSA in the germline V gene. This CDR3 comprises 13 residues. CDR3 sequence (DNA): TGTGCCAGCGGGCCGGGAGGGCCGGGCGAGCAGTTCTTC. Encoded protein: CASGPGGPGEQFF.

The J gene is TRBJ2-1, the V gene TRBV2; a weak D match, TRBD1 (5 bases). Trimming removed 3 bases at V and 4 bases at J, with 7 bases between. In germline, CDR1 is SNHLY, CDR2 FYNNEI. The CDR3 consists of 13 residues. DNA for the CDR3: TGTGCCAGCAGTGATCAGGGTTACAATGAGCAGTTCTTC. Translating gives CASSDQGYNEQFF.

This sequence joins TRBV10-3 and TRBJ1-2; 8 bases map to TRBD1. The V and J ends lost 2 bases and 3 bases, in that order; junction bases with no gene match: 2. CDR3 length equals 14 residues. Germline CDR1 reads ENHRY; CDR2 reads SYGVKD. The CDR3 reads CAISEKQGDYGYTF. The CDR3, as DNA: TGTGCCATCAGTGAGAAACAGGGGGACTATGGCTACACCTTC.

This clonotype was seen more than once but under ten times. The chain has TRBV5-6 and TRBJ2-4; D tentatively fits TRBD1 or TRBD2 (5 bases each). With 1 base removed from V and 2 bases from J, the gap between germline ends came to 7 bases. The length of the CDR3 is 14 residues. CDR1 is SGHDT, CDR2 YYEEEE, per germline. In nucleotides, the CDR3 is TGTGCCAGCAGCTTGCGGGGCCCCAAAAACATTCAGTACTTC. Translation: CASSLRGPKNIQYF.

CDR3 in DNA: TGCAGTGCTAGAGCACTAGCGGGAGGATATACCGGGGAGCTGTTTTTT. This codes for CSARALAGGYTGELFF. The rearrangement uses TRBV20-1 and TRBJ2-2, with 12 bases fitting TRBD2. CDR1 and CDR2 from the germline V gene are DFQATT and SNEGSKA (reference sequence). The CDR3 has 16 amino acids. V gave up 1 base and J gave up 5 bases; unmatched junction bases: 5.

This clonotype was counted many times. The chain couples TRBV12-3 or TRBV12-4 to TRBJ2-3; weak D call: TRBD2 (5 bases). Trimming stripped 8 bases from V and 1 base from J, with 13 bases between. This CDR3 spans 14 amino acids. The CDR3 DNA is TGTGCCAGCTTGGCGTTGGAGGGCACAGATACGCAGTATTTT. This encodes CASLALEGTDTQYF.

This clonotype was picked up many times. The rearrangement links TRBV13 to TRBJ2-7, with 7 bases that match TRBD1. The germline gives CDR1 PRHDT, CDR2 FYEKMQ (reference sequence). V lost 4 bases to trimming and J lost 3 bases; unmatched junction nucleotides: 12. The length of the CDR3 is 16 residues. The CDR3 sequence: CASSSNPRGNRYEQYF. As DNA, the CDR3 is TGTGCCAGCAGCTCGAACCCCAGGGGGAACCGCTACGAGCAGTACTTC.

This clonotype was observed at least ten times. The J gene is TRBJ2-2, the V gene TRBV5-6, with a possible D match to TRBD1 (6 bases). Germline V gives CDR1 SGHDT, CDR2 YYEEEE. This CDR3 spans 16 amino acids. V shed 4 bases and J shed 0 bases, with 13 bases lying between them. CDR3 in amino acids: CASSLIGTTNTGELFF. The DNA for the CDR3 is TGTGCCAGCAGCCTGATAGGGACAACGAACACCGGGGAGCTGTTTTTT.

The V and J genes are TRBV12-3 or TRBV12-4 and TRBJ2-1; 10 bases match TRBD2. There are 16 residues in the CDR3. V lost 5 bases, J lost 5 bases, and 9 bases stayed unmatched. CDR3 loop: CASSPPSGSSDNEQFF. CDR3 nucleotide sequence: TGTGCCAGCAGTCCCCCTAGCGGGAGTAGCGACAATGAGCAGTTCTTC.

The rearrangement joins TRBV4-3 to TRBJ1-5; D unclear. Germline assignment: CDR1 LGHNA and CDR2 YSLEER. V lost 0 bases, J lost 1 base, and 4 bases lay in between. The CDR3 sequence is 14 residues long. The CDR3 nucleotides are TGCGCCAGCAGCCAAGAATTAAGCAATCAGCCCCAGCATTTT. Translating it yields CASSQELSNQPQHF.

This clonotype was seen a handful of times. V gene TRBV18 combines with J gene TRBJ2-5; perhaps TRBD1 as D (6 bases). The CDR3 spans 15 residues. The germline V and J ends were trimmed by 0 bases and 2 bases, with 10 bases remaining between them. CDR1 and CDR2 (germline): KGHSH, LQKENI. CDR3 coding DNA: TGTGCCAGCTCACCACCGTGGACAGAACAAGAGACCCAGTACTTC. Residues: CASSPPWTEQETQYF.